This T cell receptor (beta chain) was sequenced for a study of blood T cells in healthy people across ages. Germline lookup yields CDR1 DFQATT and CDR2 SNEGSKA (reference sequence). CDR3 length equals 11 residues. Combining a sample-barcoded 5' primer with a J-beta primer mix, a second PCR ran for roughly 7 to 12 cycles. MiXCR, run by TCRdb on the 5' RACE reads, gives a single entry per CDR3 protein. The sample carries 780,000 or so distinct CDR3 sequences, approximately 53% recorded once. Sequencing was performed on blood. V usage is TRBV20-1 and J usage is TRBJ2-1, with 7 positions matching TRBD2. The clonotype comes from a man older than 75 in good health. The CDR3 is CSGGSRTEQFF. Here the CDR3 DNA reads TGCAGCGGGGGGTCTAGGACGGAGCAGTTCTTC.